This T cell receptor beta chain came from a study of blood T cell repertoires in COVID-19. Study overall: Samples came from the United States, Italy and Spain, spanning acute and convalescent COVID-19.

Germline V lookup: CDR1 LNHDA, CDR2 SQIVND (reference sequence). V gave up 9 bases and J gave up 1 base, with 17 bases separating them. This CDR3 has 15 amino acids. Study processing details: Amplification with reference gene primers provided the estimates of nucleated cell counts. The data were produced by immunoSEQ multiplex PCR, yet TCRdb's version contains in-frame clones alone and is incomplete. V, J and clone size derive from that table, while D and trimming were established from the DNA sequence. The sample includes about 11,000 clones, almost 90% seen only once; the top ten take roughly 9.1%.

Sequencing was carried out using peripheral blood. The clonotype was recovered from a human donor in a cohort sampled during active COVID-19. The chain has TRBV19 and TRBJ2-3, with TRBD2 as a possible D gene (6 bases). The CDR3 region has the DNA TGTGCCAGCTCCCTTGCTGGAGGGGGCACAGATACGCAGTATTTT. Its translation is CASSLAGGGTDTQYF.